The 22 T cell receptor beta chains given below trace back to one sample, sequenced in a study of blood T cell repertoires in COVID-19. Clones were read by immunoSEQ multiplex PCR, and TCRdb kept only the in-frame ones, dropping some. The sample yields about 230,000 clones, approximately 80% seen once. The sequencing input was peripheral blood. These receptors all stem from a man between 35 and 55 years old with acute or convalescent COVID-19.

The gene calls are TRBV5-8 and TRBJ1-2, with 10 bases fitting TRBD1. Trimming took 4 bases from V and 4 from J; bases not matched to a gene: 7. This CDR3 region has 15 residues. Germline V lookup: CDR1 SGHTS, CDR2 YDEGEE. The CDR3 spells CASSRGQGVFYGYTF. In nucleotides, the CDR3 is TGTGCCAGCAGCCGTGGACAGGGGGTCTTCTATGGCTACACCTTC.

The chain carries TRBV7-2 and TRBJ2-5, with 9 bases lining up with TRBD1. Looked up from germline, CDR1 is SGHTA and CDR2 is FQGNSA. After removal of 5 bases from V and 4 bases from J, the junction contained 8 bases not matched to a gene. The CDR3 runs to 15 residues. In DNA, the CDR3 is TGTGCCAGCAGCGCTCCCGGGACAGGGTTAGAGACCCAGTACTTC. Encoded protein: CASSAPGTGLETQYF.

The chain has TRBV5-5 and TRBJ2-7; the D gene is possibly TRBD1 (6 bases). This CDR3 contains 14 residues. Trimming shortened V by 0 bases and J by 0 bases, and 7 bases separated the two germline ends. Germline V gene data show CDR1 as SGHKS and CDR2 as YYEKEE (reference sequence). CDR3 sequence (DNA): TGTGCCAGCAGCTTGGACAGGGACTCCTACGAGCAGTACTTC. Translating it yields CASSLDRDSYEQYF.

This rearrangement joins TRBV12-5 to TRBJ2-6, with 9 positions matching TRBD1. Germline V gene data show CDR1 as LGHNT and CDR2 as FRNRAP. The CDR3 covers 19 residues. V lost 6 bases and J lost 0; bases outside the gene matches: 12. The CDR3 DNA reads TGTGCTAGTGGCCAACTGGGGACAGGGAATTACTCTGGGGCCAACGTCCTGACTTTC. Its translation is CASGQLGTGNYSGANVLTF.

This clone was observed a single time. The gene calls are TRBV20-1 and TRBJ1-2; D is perhaps TRBD1 (5 bases). This CDR3 has 11 residues. Trimming removed 5 bases at V and 8 bases at J, with 12 bases between. The V gene's germline CDR1 is DFQATT and CDR2 SNEGSKA (reference sequence). The CDR3 region is CSAGGVQGYTF. CDR3 nucleotides: TGCAGTGCTGGGGGGGTTCAGGGCTACACCTTC.

This chain links TRBV9 with TRBJ2-3; D possibly corresponds to TRBD2 (6 bases). Germline loops: CDR1 SGDLS, CDR2 YYNGEE. V lost 0 bases, J lost 6 bases, and 17 bases lay in between. The CDR3 runs to 16 residues. CDR3 bases: TGTGCCAGCAGCGTAGAAGGAGGGACGGCGGGGGATACGCAGTATTTT. Amino acid sequence: CASSVEGGTAGDTQYF.

This chain uses TRBV29-1 with TRBJ2-7; 9 bases are a match to TRBD1. V shed 5 bases, J shed 3 bases, and the junction held 8 bases outside the gene matches. In germline, CDR1 is SQVTM, CDR2 ANQGSEA. This CDR3 has 14 residues. This CDR3 is CSVRPGTGFYEQYF. CDR3 in DNA: TGCAGCGTTCGACCCGGGACAGGGTTCTACGAGCAGTACTTC.

CDR3 coding DNA: TGTGCCAGCAGCCCCGGACAGGGCTGGCAGCCCCAGCATTTT. It encodes CASSPGQGWQPQHF. This chain joins TRBV7-8 and TRBJ1-5, with 8 bases fitting TRBD1. V dropped 5 bases and J dropped 7; count of bases not matched to a gene: 7. CDR3 size: 14 residues. CDR1 and CDR2 from the germline V gene are SGHVS and FQNEAQ.

This chain connects TRBV11-2 to TRBJ2-7, with D perhaps TRBD1 (6 bases). This CDR3 comprises 12 residues. Germline loops: CDR1 SGHAT, CDR2 FQNNGV. Trimming took off 3 bases at V and 7 bases at J, with 10 bases between the two ends. The CDR3 coding sequence is TGTGCCAGCAGCTTCGCAGGGACAGAGCAGTACTTC. It yields the protein CASSFAGTEQYF.

The V call is TRBV24-1, the J call TRBJ2-1; TRBD2 is a possible D gene (5 bases). This CDR3 is built from 14 residues. Germline loops: CDR1 KGHDR, CDR2 SFDVKD. Trimming removed 4 bases at V and 0 bases at J, with 6 bases between. CDR3 amino acids: CATSEGSSYNEQFF. DNA for the CDR3: TGTGCCACCAGTGAAGGGAGCTCCTACAATGAGCAGTTCTTC.

The chain links TRBV9 to TRBJ1-1; 9 bases are a match to TRBD1. The CDR3 loop spans 15 amino acids. After removal of 2 bases from V and 3 bases from J, the junction contained 5 bases not matched to a gene. Per germline, CDR1 SGDLS and CDR2 YYNGEE. The CDR3, as DNA: TGTGCCAGCAGCGTGAGGGGACAGGGTTACACTGAAGCTTTCTTT. It translates to CASSVRGQGYTEAFF.

This chain uses TRBV4-2 with TRBJ2-1; 10 nucleotides line up with TRBD2. CDR1 is LGHNA and CDR2 is YNFKEQ in the germline V gene. This CDR3 contains 16 residues. The V and J ends lost 1 base and 8 bases, in that order; junction bases with no gene match: 8. The CDR3 coding sequence is TGTGCCAGCAGCCAAGTAAGAGCGGGAGGGGGCGATGAGCAGTTCTTC. Translation gives CASSQVRAGGGDEQFF.

The gene calls are TRBV5-1 and TRBJ2-7; tentatively, D is TRBD1 (5 bases). V was cut by 0 bases and J by 4 bases, with 20 bases left in between. Germline CDR1 reads SGHRS; CDR2 reads YFSETQ. The CDR3 has 17 residues. The CDR3 DNA reads as TGCGCCAGCAGCTTGGGTCTATTGACAGCAGACAAATACGAGCAGTACTTC. This translates into CASSLGLLTADKYEQYF.

This chain uses TRBV25-1 with TRBJ1-5, with TRBD1 identical over 7 bases. This CDR3 has 15 residues. Unmatched junction bases numbered 7, after V lost 4 bases and J lost 4 bases. Germline V lookup: CDR1 MGHDK, CDR2 SYGVNS. As DNA, the CDR3 is TGTGCCAGCAGTGCTGGGACAGCAAGTAATCAGCCCCAGCATTTT. Translated, it gives CASSAGTASNQPQHF.

The chain combines TRBV6-5 with TRBJ1-5, with TRBD1 matching over 8 bases. V shed 6 bases, J shed 3 bases, and the junction held 7 bases outside the gene matches. Germline values: CDR1 MNHEY, CDR2 SVGAGI. CDR3 length equals 15 residues. CDR3 DNA: TGTGCCAGCAGGGGGCAGGGGGCAGCCAATCAGCCCCAGCATTTT. Translated: CASRGQGAANQPQHF.

The chain joins TRBV28 to TRBJ2-7, with 14 bases aligning to TRBD2. This CDR3 has 16 amino acids. The trim removed 5 bases at V and 7 bases at J, leaving 10 bases unmatched. From germline, CDR1 is MDHEN and CDR2 SYDVKM. The CDR3, as DNA: TGTGCCAGCAGTCCCCCGGCGGGACTAGCGGGAGCAGAGCAGTACTTC. Its translation: CASSPPAGLAGAEQYF.

The V gene is TRBV27, the J gene TRBJ2-7; 9 bases fit TRBD1. CDR1 MNHEY and CDR2 SMNVEV come from the germline V gene (reference sequence). The CDR3 is 14 residues long. V lost 6 bases to trimming and J lost 2 bases; unmatched junction nucleotides: 5. The CDR3 sequence: CASRRTGGPYEQYF. The CDR3 DNA reads as TGTGCCAGCAGACGAACAGGGGGCCCCTACGAGCAGTACTTC.

The CDR3: CASSLPPRGQREYGYTF. For the CDR3, the DNA is TGCGCCAGCAGTCTGCCCCCGCGGGGACAGCGAGAATATGGCTACACCTTC. The chain uses TRBV23-1 and TRBJ1-2, with TRBD1 identical over 7 bases. TRBV23-1 is reported as an ORF; its role is uncertain. J was trimmed by 5 bases and V by 4 bases; bases with no gene match: 16. CDR3 length: 17 amino acids.

The rearrangement links TRBV3-1 (or the pseudogene TRBV3-2) to TRBJ1-3, with a possible D match to TRBD1 (6 bases). The CDR3 totals 13 residues. Germline V gene lookup returns CDR1 LGHDT and CDR2 YNNKEL (reference sequence). V was pared by 2 bases and J by 8 bases, with 10 bases between. The CDR3 loop is CASSQPGVYTIYF. The CDR3 DNA reads TGTGCCAGCAGCCAACCAGGGGTCTACACCATATATTTT.

This chain joins TRBV19 and TRBJ1-5; D unclear. Germline CDR1 reads LNHDA; CDR2 reads SQIVND (reference sequence). The CDR3 consists of 13 residues. The ends were cut back, 7 bases at V and 1 base at J, with 8 bases in the middle. CDR3 region: CASKARSNQPQHF. The CDR3 DNA is TGTGCCAGTAAAGCGCGAAGCAATCAGCCCCAGCATTTT.

For this clone: Other DNA sequences in the sample encode the same CDR3. J is TRBJ1-1 and V is TRBV5-1, with D perhaps TRBD1 (5 bases). This CDR3 contains 13 residues. Trimming took off 1 base at V and 4 bases at J, with 8 bases between the two ends. Germline-derived CDR1 and CDR2 are SGHRS and YFSETQ. The CDR3 loop is CASSLRGGTEAFF. The CDR3 DNA follows: TGCGCCAGCAGCTTGAGGGGTGGCACTGAAGCTTTCTTT.

The J gene is TRBJ2-6, the V gene TRBV4-1; possible D gene TRBD1, 5 bases. V was cut by 0 bases and J by 4 bases, with 7 bases left in between. This CDR3 contains 15 residues. In germline, CDR1 is MGHRA, CDR2 YSYEKL. CDR3 nucleotides: TGCGCCAGCAGCCAAGATGGACAAGGGGCCAACGTCCTGACTTTC. Amino acid sequence: CASSQDGQGANVLTF.